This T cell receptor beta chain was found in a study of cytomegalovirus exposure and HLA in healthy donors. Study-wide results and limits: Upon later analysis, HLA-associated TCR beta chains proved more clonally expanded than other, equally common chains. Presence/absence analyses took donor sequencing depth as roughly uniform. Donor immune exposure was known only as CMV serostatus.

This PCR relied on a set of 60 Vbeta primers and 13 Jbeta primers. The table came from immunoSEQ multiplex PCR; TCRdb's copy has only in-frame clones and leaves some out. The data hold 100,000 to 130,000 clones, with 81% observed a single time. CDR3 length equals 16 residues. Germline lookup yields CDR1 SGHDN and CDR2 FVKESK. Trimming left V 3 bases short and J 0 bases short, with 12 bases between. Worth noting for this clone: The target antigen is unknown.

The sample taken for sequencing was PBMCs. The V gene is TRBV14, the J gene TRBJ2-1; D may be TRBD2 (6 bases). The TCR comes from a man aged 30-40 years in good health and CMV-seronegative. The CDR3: CASSHLADLSYNEQFF. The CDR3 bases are TGTGCCAGCAGCCACTTAGCGGATCTCTCCTACAATGAGCAGTTCTTC.